This TCR beta chain was captured in a study of regulatory T cells in long-lasting Graves disease. Study-wide results and limits: Samples came from peripheral blood alone, without thyroid tissue. Under persistent disease, TRBV28, TRBJ1-2 and TRBJ2-5 were used preferentially.

Time point meaning: persistent/refractory GD, antithyroid drugs over 5 years with positive TRAb. TCR sequences were obtained from RNA taken from PBMCs. Relying on iRepertoire HTBI primers and Arm-PCR of CDR3 regions, the team built TCR beta libraries. Source study methods: Identification across samples found some 60 TRBV and 11 to 15 TRBJ segments. TCRdb fed the multiplex PCR reads into MiXCR, producing one record per CDR3 protein. The V and J calls and clone size are TCRdb's, not the authors'. Of about 470,000 distinct CDR3 sequences listed, around a fifth were seen once; the top ten hold around 7%. This clonotype has only a few counts. Its antigen remains unidentified. The length of the CDR3 is 15 residues. The V gene's germline CDR1 is SGHTA and CDR2 FQGTGA. With 2 bases removed from V and 0 bases from J, the gap between germline ends came to 11 bases.

The sample in question was peripheral blood mononuclear cells (PBMCs), obtained when the disease was refractory, from a patient treated with antithyroid drugs. The chain joins TRBV7-3 to TRBJ2-7; no firm D call. This TCR was recovered from a female donor with Graves disease. Here the CDR3 reads CASSLDPASSYEQYF. Here the CDR3 DNA reads TGTGCCAGCAGCTTAGATCCGGCATCCTCCTACGAGCAGTACTTC.